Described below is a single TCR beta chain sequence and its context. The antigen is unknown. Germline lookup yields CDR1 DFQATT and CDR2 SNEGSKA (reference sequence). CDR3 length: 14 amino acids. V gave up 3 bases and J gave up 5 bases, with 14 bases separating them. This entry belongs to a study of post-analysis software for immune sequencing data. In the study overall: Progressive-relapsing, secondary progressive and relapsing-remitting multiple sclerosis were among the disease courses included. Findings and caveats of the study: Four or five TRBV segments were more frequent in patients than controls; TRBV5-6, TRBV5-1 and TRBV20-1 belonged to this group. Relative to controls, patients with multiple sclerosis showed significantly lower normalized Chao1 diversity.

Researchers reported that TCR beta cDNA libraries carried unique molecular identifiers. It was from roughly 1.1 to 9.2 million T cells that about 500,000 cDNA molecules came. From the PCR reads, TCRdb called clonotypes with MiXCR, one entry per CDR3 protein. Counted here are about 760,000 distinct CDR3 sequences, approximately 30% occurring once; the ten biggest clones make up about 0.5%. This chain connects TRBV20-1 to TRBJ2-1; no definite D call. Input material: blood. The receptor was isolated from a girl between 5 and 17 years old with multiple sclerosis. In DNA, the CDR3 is TGCAGTGCTAGGGCCATACTTTATAACAATGAGCAGTTCTTC. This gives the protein CSARAILYNNEQFF.